This TCR beta chain was obtained from a study of T cell changes during pregnancy in multiple sclerosis. Sequencing used immunoSEQ multiplex PCR; TCRdb keeps in-frame clones, though not all of them. Here the sample spans tens of thousands of clones, 92% being singletons. The V end was cut by 2 bases, the J end by 2 bases, with 7 bases between. From germline, CDR1 is SGHNT and CDR2 YYREEE (reference sequence). This CDR3 region has 13 residues. The input for sequencing was CD4+ T cells from peripheral blood mononuclear cells, taken after pregnancy. This chain connects TRBV5-4 to TRBJ1-2; D gene uncertain. The clonotype was recovered from a female donor with multiple sclerosis, enrolled in a pregnancy study. The CDR3 loop is CASSFSPNYGYTF. The CDR3 DNA sequence: TGTGCCAGCAGCTTCTCCCCCAACTATGGCTACACCTTC. Variable domain in full (rest from reference TRBV5-4 and TRBJ1-2): ETGVTQSPTHLIKTRGQQVTLRCSSQSGHNTVSWYQQALGQGPQFIFQYYREEENGRGNFPPRFSGLQFPNYSSELNVNALELDDSALYLCASSFSPNYGYTFGSGTRLTVV.